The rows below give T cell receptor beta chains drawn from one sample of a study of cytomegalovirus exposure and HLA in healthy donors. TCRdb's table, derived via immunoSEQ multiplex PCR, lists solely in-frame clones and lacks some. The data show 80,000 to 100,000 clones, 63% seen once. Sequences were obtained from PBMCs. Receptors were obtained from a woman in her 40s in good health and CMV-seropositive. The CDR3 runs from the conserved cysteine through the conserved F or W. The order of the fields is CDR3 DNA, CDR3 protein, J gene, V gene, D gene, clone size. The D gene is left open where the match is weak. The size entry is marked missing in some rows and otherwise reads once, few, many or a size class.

CDR3nt: TGCAGCGTTGAAGGCTCGGGGGTAGATACGCAGTATTTT
CDR3aa: CSVEGSGVDTQYF
j_gene: TRBJ2-3
v_gene: TRBV29-1
d_gene: -
abundance: -

CDR3nt: TGCAGTGCCATAGCGGGAGTCGCCCAGTTCTTC
CDR3aa: CSAIAGVAQFF
j_gene: TRBJ2-1
v_gene: TRBV20-1
d_gene: TRBD2
abundance: -

CDR3nt: TGTGCCAGCAGTGAATGGGGACAGGGAGGTGGAAACACCATATATTTT
CDR3aa: CASSEWGQGGGNTIYF
j_gene: TRBJ1-3
v_gene: TRBV6-1
d_gene: TRBD1
abundance: -

CDR3nt: TGTGCCACACAACCGGGACAGGGGAACACTGAAGCTTTCTTT
CDR3aa: CATQPGQGNTEAFF
j_gene: TRBJ1-1
v_gene: TRBV7-6
d_gene: TRBD1
abundance: -

CDR3nt: TGCGCCAGCAGTCAATCTAAACGGGAGAGTCGGGAGAACAATGAGCAGTTCTTC
CDR3aa: CASSQSKRESRENNEQFF
j_gene: TRBJ2-1
v_gene: TRBV23-1
d_gene: -
abundance: -

CDR3nt: TGTGCCAGCAGCTTAACGCCCAATGGGGGCGGCAATGAGCAGTTCTTC
CDR3aa: CASSLTPNGGGNEQFF
j_gene: TRBJ2-1
v_gene: TRBV7-3
d_gene: -
abundance: -

CDR3nt: TGTGCCAGTAGTATAAGGGCAGGGAGGCCGAACACTGAAGCTTTCTTT
CDR3aa: CASSIRAGRPNTEAFF
j_gene: TRBJ1-1
v_gene: TRBV19
d_gene: -
abundance: few

CDR3nt: TGTGCCAGCAGCCCTGGGCAGGGTGATGGATCACCCCTCCACTTT
CDR3aa: CASSPGQGDGSPLHF
j_gene: TRBJ1-6
v_gene: TRBV6-5
d_gene: -
abundance: -

CDR3nt: TGTGCCAGCAGTTTCTTCCGGGCCCAGGGGGGCTCTGAAGCTTTCTTT
CDR3aa: CASSFFRAQGGSEAFF
j_gene: TRBJ1-1
v_gene: TRBV28
d_gene: TRBD1
abundance: -

CDR3nt: TGTGCCAGCAGCTTAGATACGGGAGAAGATACGCAGTATTTT
CDR3aa: CASSLDTGEDTQYF
j_gene: TRBJ2-3
v_gene: TRBV7-9
d_gene: -
abundance: -

CDR3nt: TGTGCCATCAGTGACCCCAAGCGGTTAACCGAGCAGTTCTTC
CDR3aa: CAISDPKRLTEQFF
j_gene: TRBJ2-1
v_gene: TRBV10-3
d_gene: -
abundance: -